This T cell receptor (beta chain) was recovered during a study of T cell repertoires in cytomegalovirus infection. TCRdb recomputed calls from the reads with MiXCR, one row per CDR3 protein. The top ten hold approximately 14% of the sample, which has fewer than 900,000 distinct CDR3 sequences, around 29% seen once. A remark on this clonotype: Its antigen is not identified.

Looked up from germline, CDR1 is SGHRS and CDR2 is YFSETQ. The CDR3 covers 13 residues. Losses at the gene ends were 6 bases for V and 7 bases for J; bases not matched to a gene: 4. The chain combines TRBV5-1 with TRBJ1-6; TRBD1 matches 7 bases. The TCR comes from a human donor in good health (CMV status not recorded). Some clones in this sample may be carry-over from other donors' samples. Sequences were derived from cultured CD8+ T cells from PBMCs, sampled from culture after CMV antigen stimulation. The CDR3 nucleotides are TGCGCCAGCAAACAGGGGTCCAATTCACCCCTCCACTTT. Protein: CASKQGSNSPLHF.